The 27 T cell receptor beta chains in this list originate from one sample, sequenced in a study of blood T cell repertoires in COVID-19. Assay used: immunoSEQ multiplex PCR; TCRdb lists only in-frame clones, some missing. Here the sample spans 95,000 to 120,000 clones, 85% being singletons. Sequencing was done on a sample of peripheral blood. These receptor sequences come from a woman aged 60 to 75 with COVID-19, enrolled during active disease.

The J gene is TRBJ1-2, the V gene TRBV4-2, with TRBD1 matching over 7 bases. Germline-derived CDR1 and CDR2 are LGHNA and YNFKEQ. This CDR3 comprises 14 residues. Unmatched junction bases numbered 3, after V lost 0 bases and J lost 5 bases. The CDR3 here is CASSQDGTEYGYTF. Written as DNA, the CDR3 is TGTGCCAGCAGCCAAGACGGGACAGAGTATGGCTACACCTTC.

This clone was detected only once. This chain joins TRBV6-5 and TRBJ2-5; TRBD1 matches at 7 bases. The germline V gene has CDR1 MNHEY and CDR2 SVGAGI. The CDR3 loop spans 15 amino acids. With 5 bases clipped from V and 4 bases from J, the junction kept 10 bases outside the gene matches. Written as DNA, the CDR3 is TGTGCCAGCAGTACCACCCAGGGGGTTGGAGAGACCCAGTACTTC. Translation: CASSTTQGVGETQYF.

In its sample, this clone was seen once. CDR3 residues: CASSLDLYSNQPQHF. The DNA for the CDR3 is TGCGCCAGCAGCTTGGATTTGTATAGCAATCAGCCCCAGCATTTT. The chain employs TRBV5-1 and TRBJ1-5; no clear D gene. The CDR3 sequence is 15 residues long. Germline lookup yields CDR1 SGHRS and CDR2 YFSETQ. Trimming removed 0 bases at V and 0 bases at J, with 7 bases between.

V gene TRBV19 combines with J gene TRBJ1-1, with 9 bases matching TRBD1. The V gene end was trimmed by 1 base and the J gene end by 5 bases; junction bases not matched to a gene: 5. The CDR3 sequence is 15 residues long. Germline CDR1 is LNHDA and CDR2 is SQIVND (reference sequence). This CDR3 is CASSIARQGDTEAFF. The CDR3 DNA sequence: TGTGCCAGTAGTATAGCAAGACAGGGGGATACTGAAGCTTTCTTT.

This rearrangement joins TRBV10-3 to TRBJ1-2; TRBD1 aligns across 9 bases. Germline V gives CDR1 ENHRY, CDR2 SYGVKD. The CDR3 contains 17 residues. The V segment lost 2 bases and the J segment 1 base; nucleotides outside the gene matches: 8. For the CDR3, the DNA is TGTGCCATCAGTGAGACCCGAAAGGGACAGGGTAACTATGGCTACACCTTC. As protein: CAISETRKGQGNYGYTF.

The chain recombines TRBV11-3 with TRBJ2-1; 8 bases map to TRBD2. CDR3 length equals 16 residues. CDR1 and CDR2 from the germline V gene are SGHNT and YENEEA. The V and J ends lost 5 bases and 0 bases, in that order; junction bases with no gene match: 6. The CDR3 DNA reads TGTGCCAGCAGCCTCCGGCTAGCGGGCTCCTACAATGAGCAGTTCTTC. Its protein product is CASSLRLAGSYNEQFF. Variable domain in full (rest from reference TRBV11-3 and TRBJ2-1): EAGVVQSPRYKIIEKKQPVAFWCNPISGHNTLYWYLQNLGQGPELLIRYENEEAVDDSQLPKDRFSAERLKGVDSTLKIQPAELGDSAVYLCASSLRLAGSYNEQFFGPGTRLTVL.

The DNA for the CDR3 is TGTGCCAGCAGCTTAGATTCGACAGATAACTATGGCTACACCTTC. Its translation is CASSLDSTDNYGYTF. V and J are TRBV7-2 and TRBJ1-2; a possible D gene is TRBD1 (5 bases). Looked up from germline, CDR1 is SGHTA and CDR2 is FQGNSA. The CDR3 totals 15 residues. V was trimmed by 1 base and J by 1 base, leaving 10 bases between them.

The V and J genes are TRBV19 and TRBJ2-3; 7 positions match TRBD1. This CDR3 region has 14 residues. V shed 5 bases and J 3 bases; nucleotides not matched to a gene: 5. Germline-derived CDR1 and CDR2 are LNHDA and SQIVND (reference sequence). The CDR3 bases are TGTGCCAGTAGTGTCGCAGGGGGAACAGATACGCAGTATTTT. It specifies CASSVAGGTDTQYF.

DNA for the CDR3: TGTGCCAGCACCTACTCAGCCCGAGGGACCCAGTACTTC. It yields the protein CASTYSARGTQYF. The genes are TRBV6-2 or TRBV6-3 and TRBJ2-5; no definite D call. From germline, CDR1 is MNHEY and CDR2 SVGEGT. V lost 7 bases and J lost 7, with 16 bases in between. The CDR3 has 13 amino acids.

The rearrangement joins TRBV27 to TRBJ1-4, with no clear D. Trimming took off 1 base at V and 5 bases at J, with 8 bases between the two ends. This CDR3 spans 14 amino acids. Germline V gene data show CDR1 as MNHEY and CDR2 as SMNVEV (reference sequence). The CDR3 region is CASSLWAGNEKLFF. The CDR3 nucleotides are TGTGCCAGCAGTTTATGGGCGGGAAATGAAAAACTGTTTTTT.

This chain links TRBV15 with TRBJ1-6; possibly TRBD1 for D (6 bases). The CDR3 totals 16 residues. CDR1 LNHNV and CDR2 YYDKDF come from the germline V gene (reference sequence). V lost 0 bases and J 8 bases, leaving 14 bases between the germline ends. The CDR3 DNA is TGTGCCACCAGCAGAGAACAGGGTGCCGCAGATTCACCCCTCCACTTT. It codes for CATSREQGAADSPLHF.

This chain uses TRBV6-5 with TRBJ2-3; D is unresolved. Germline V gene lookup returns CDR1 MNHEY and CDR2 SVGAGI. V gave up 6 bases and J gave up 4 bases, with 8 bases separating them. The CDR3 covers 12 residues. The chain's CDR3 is CASSRTPDTQYF. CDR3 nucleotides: TGTGCCAGCAGCAGAACCCCAGATACGCAGTATTTT.

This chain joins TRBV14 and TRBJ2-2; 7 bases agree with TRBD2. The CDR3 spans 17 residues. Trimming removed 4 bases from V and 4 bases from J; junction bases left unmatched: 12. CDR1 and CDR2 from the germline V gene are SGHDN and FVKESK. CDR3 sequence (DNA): TGTGCCAGCAGCCCCTTAATGGGGGGGACTATCACCGGGGAGCTGTTTTTT. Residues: CASSPLMGGTITGELFF.

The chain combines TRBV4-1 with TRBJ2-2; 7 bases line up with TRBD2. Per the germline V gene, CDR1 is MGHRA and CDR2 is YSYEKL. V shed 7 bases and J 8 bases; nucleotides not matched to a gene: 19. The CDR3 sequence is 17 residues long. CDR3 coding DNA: TGCGCCAGCACCAACCCCTCGGCGGGACTAAGAGGTGGGGAGCTGTTTTTT. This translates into CASTNPSAGLRGGELFF.

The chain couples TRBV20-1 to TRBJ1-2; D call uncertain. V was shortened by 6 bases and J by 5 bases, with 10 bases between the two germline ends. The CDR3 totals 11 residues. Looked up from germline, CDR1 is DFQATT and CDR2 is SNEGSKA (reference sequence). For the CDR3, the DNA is TGCAGTGCAGGAGGCGGGTATGGCTACACCTTC. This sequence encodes CSAGGGYGYTF.

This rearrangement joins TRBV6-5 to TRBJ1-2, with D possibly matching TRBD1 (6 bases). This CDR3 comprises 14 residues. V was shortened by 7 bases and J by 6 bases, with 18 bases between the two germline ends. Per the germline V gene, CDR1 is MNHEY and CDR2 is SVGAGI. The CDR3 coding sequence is TGTGCCAGCACCCCGGGGGGGCCCCGGGATGGCTACACCTTC. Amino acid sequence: CASTPGGPRDGYTF.

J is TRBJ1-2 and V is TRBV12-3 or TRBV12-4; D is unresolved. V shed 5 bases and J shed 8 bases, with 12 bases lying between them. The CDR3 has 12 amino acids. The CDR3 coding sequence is TGTGCCAGCAGTCCCTCGGGTTGGGGCTACACCTTC. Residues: CASSPSGWGYTF.

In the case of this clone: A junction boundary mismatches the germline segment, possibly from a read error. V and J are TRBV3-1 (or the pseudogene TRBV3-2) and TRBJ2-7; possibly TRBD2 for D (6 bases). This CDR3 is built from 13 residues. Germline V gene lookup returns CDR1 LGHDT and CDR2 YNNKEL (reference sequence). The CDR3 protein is CASSQDGFAGPAF. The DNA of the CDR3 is TGTGCCAGCAGCCAAGATGGGTTCGCGGGGCCCGCGTTC.

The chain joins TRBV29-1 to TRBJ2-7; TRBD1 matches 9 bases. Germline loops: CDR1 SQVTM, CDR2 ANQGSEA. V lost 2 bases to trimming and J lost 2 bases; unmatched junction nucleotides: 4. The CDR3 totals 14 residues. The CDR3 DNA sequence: TGCAGCGTTGAACCGGGGACAGGGACCTACGAGCAGTACTTC. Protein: CSVEPGTGTYEQYF.

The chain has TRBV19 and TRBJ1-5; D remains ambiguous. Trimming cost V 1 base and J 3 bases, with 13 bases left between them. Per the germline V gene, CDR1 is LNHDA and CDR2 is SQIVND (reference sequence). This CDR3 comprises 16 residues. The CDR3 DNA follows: TGTGCCAGTAGTATAGCTGCCGGGGTTGCCAATCAGCCCCAGCATTTT. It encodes CASSIAAGVANQPQHF.

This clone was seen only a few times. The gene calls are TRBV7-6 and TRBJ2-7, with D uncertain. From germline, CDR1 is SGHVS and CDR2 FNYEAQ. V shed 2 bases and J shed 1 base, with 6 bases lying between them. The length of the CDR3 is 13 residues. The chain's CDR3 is CASSLTDSYEQYF. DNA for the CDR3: TGTGCCAGCAGCTTAACAGATTCCTACGAGCAGTACTTC. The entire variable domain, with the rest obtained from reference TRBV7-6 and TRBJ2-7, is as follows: GAGVSQSPRYKVTKRGQDVALRCDPISGHVSLYWYRQALGQGPEFLTYFNYEAQQDKSGLPNDRFSAERPEGSISTLTIQRTEQRDSAMYRCASSLTDSYEQYFGPGTRLTVT.

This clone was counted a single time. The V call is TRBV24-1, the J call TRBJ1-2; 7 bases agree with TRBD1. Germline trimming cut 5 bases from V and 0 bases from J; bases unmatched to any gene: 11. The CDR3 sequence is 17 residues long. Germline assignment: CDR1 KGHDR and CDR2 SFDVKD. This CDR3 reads CATSGRQGRDPNYGYTF. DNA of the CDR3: TGTGCCACCAGTGGTCGACAGGGTCGAGATCCTAACTATGGCTACACCTTC.

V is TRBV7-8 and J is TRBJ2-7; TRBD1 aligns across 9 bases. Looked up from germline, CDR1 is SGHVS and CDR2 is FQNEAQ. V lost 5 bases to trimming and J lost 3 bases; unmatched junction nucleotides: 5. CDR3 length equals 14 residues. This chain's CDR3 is CASSPGTGNYEQYF. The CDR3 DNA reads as TGTGCCAGCAGCCCAGGGACAGGGAACTACGAGCAGTACTTC.

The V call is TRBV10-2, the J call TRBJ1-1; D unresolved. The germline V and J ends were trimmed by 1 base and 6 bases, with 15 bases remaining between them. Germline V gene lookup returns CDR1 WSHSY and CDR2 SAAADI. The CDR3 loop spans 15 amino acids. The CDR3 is CASSEYEGREAEAFF. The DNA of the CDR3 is TGCGCCAGCAGTGAGTATGAAGGGCGGGAGGCTGAAGCTTTCTTT.

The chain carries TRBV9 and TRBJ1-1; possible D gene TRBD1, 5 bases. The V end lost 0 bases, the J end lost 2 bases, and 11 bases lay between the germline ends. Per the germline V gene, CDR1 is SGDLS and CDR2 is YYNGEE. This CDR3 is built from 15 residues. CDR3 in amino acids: CASSVGQSLNTEAFF. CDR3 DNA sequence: TGTGCCAGCAGCGTAGGACAGAGCTTAAACACTGAAGCTTTCTTT. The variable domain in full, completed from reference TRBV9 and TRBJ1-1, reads DSGVTQTPKHLITATGQRVTLRCSPRSGDLSVYWYQQSLDQGLQFLIQYYNGEERAKGNILERFSAQQFPDLHSELNLSSLELGDSALYFCASSVGQSLNTEAFFGQGTRLTVV.

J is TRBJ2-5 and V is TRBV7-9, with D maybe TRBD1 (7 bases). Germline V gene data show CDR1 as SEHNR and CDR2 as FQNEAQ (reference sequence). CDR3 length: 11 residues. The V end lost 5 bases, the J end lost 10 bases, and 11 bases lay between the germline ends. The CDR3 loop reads CASSLQGGQYF. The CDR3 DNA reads TGTGCCAGCAGCCTTCAGGGGGGCCAGTACTTC.

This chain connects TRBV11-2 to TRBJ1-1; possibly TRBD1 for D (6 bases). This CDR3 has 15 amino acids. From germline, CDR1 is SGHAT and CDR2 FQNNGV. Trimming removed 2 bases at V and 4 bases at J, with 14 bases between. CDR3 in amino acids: CASSLTVEGGTEAFF. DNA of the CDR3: TGTGCCAGCAGCTTAACGGTCGAAGGGGGCACTGAAGCTTTCTTT.